A single sample gave rise to the 18 T cell receptor beta chains below, sequenced in a study of T-cell memory formation after mild COVID-19. MiXCR, run by TCRdb on the 5' RACE reads, gives a single entry per CDR3 protein. This sample has around 400,000 distinct CDR3 sequences; approximately 25% occur once, and the top ten carry 8.5% to 10%. The sequenced material came from PBMCs or a T cell subset sorted from them (not recorded which). Every receptor here comes from an adult woman who had mild COVID-19 (a few samples of this study predate the infection). Cell type and time point are not known.

This clonotype was detected a few times. The V call is TRBV29-1, the J call TRBJ1-2; 7 nucleotides align to TRBD1. Trimming removed 5 bases from V and 0 bases from J; junction bases left unmatched: 9. CDR1 and CDR2 (germline): SQVTM, ANQGSEA. This CDR3 region has 15 residues. The CDR3: CSVKTRQGSNYGYTF. CDR3 DNA sequence: TGCAGCGTTAAAACCCGACAGGGTTCTAACTATGGCTACACCTTC.

This chain joins TRBV29-1 and TRBJ2-7, with TRBD1 matching over 9 bases. Unmatched junction bases numbered 4, after V lost 7 bases and J lost 6 bases. Germline-derived CDR1 and CDR2 are SQVTM and ANQGSEA. The CDR3 sequence is 11 residues long. CDR3 amino acids: CSGGQGFEQYF. CDR3 nucleotide sequence: TGCAGCGGGGGACAGGGCTTCGAGCAGTACTTC.

This chain joins TRBV9 and TRBJ2-3; D possibly uses TRBD1 or TRBD2 (5 bases each). This CDR3 contains 18 residues. In germline, CDR1 is SGDLS, CDR2 YYNGEE. V lost 6 bases and J lost 0, with 23 bases in between. The CDR3 loop is CASTPLTGDGSSTDTQYF. The DNA of the CDR3 is TGTGCCAGCACTCCTCTTACCGGGGACGGTTCTAGCACAGATACGCAGTATTTT.

The table lists this clonotype with a few counts. V usage is TRBV3-1 and J usage is TRBJ2-7, with 7 positions matching TRBD2. CDR1 is LGHDT and CDR2 is YNNKEL in the germline V gene (reference sequence). CDR3 length: 13 amino acids. With 2 bases clipped from V and 6 bases from J, the junction kept 4 bases outside the gene matches. CDR3 sequence reads: CASSQRTRGEQYF. The CDR3, as DNA: TGTGCCAGCAGCCAACGGACTAGGGGCGAGCAGTACTTC.

This clonotype has more than one count but fewer than ten. The rearrangement uses TRBV4-3 and TRBJ1-3; 7 nucleotides match TRBD1. Germline values: CDR1 LGHNA, CDR2 YSLEER. This CDR3 spans 16 amino acids. Trimming took 3 bases from V and 0 from J; bases not matched to a gene: 5. This CDR3 is CASSHPGQFSGNTIYF. The DNA for the CDR3 is TGCGCCAGCAGCCACCCGGGACAGTTCTCTGGAAACACCATATATTTT.

The chain joins TRBV12-3 or TRBV12-4 to TRBJ2-1; a weak D match, TRBD2 (6 bases). V dropped 5 bases and J dropped 9 bases, with 14 bases sitting between them. This CDR3 is built from 13 residues. The CDR3 reads CASSPGLEGEQFF. The DNA of the CDR3 is TGTGCCAGCAGTCCGGGACTTGAGGGTGAGCAGTTCTTC.

The chain has TRBV5-5 and TRBJ2-5; D ambiguous. CDR1 is SGHKS and CDR2 is YYEKEE in the germline V gene (reference sequence). The CDR3 contains 14 residues. Trimming shortened V by 0 bases and J by 0 bases, and 6 bases separated the two germline ends. For the CDR3, the DNA is TGTGCCAGCAGCTTGGAGGCGTACCAAGAGACCCAGTACTTC. This codes for CASSLEAYQETQYF.

This clonotype was recorded a few times. This CDR3 reads CASSLSPGGLATETQYF. CDR3 coding DNA: TGTGCCAGCAGCTTATCCCCCGGTGGACTAGCGACGGAGACCCAGTACTTC. The J gene is TRBJ2-5, the V gene TRBV7-2, with 9 bases aligning to TRBD2. Germline V gives CDR1 SGHTA, CDR2 FQGNSA. This CDR3 is built from 17 residues. The junction had 12 bases not matched to a gene; V was cut back by 2 bases and J by 5 bases.

In this sample, this clonotype turned up once. The chain links TRBV7-2 to TRBJ2-3; TRBD1 agrees at 8 bases. The CDR3 totals 15 residues. Germline V lookup: CDR1 SGHTA, CDR2 FQGNSA. V trimming: 6 bases; J trimming: 4 bases; junction bases outside the gene matches: 9. The chain's CDR3 is CASSRTTGDADTQYF. CDR3 DNA: TGTGCCAGCAGTCGAACGACAGGGGACGCAGATACGCAGTATTTT.

This clonotype has just a few counts. This chain uses TRBV9 with TRBJ2-7, with D hard to call. From germline, CDR1 is SGDLS and CDR2 YYNGEE. CDR3 length: 14 amino acids. The ends were cut back, 3 bases at V and 2 bases at J, with 12 bases in the middle. CDR3 loop: CASSGNVPAYEQYF. The CDR3 region has the DNA TGTGCCAGCAGCGGAAACGTCCCGGCCTACGAGCAGTACTTC. The full variable domain, in which reference TRBV9 and TRBJ2-7 provide the parts outside the CDR3, is DSGVTQTPKHLITATGQRVTLRCSPRSGDLSVYWYQQSLDQGLQFLIQYYNGEERAKGNILERFSAQQFPDLHSELNLSSLELGDSALYFCASSGNVPAYEQYFGPGTRLTVT.

This clonotype occurred a few times. CDR3 in DNA: TGCAGCGTTGGTTCCGGGGCCTGGGGGGACTACGAGCAGTACTTC. This sequence encodes CSVGSGAWGDYEQYF. J is TRBJ2-7 and V is TRBV29-1; tentatively, D is TRBD2 (6 bases). Germline-derived CDR1 and CDR2 are SQVTM and ANQGSEA. This CDR3 comprises 15 residues. The V and J ends lost 4 bases and 3 bases respectively, with 19 bases between them.

The rearrangement links TRBV5-1 to TRBJ2-2; TRBD1 might be the D (6 bases). CDR3 length: 15 residues. Germline CDR1 SGHRS, CDR2 YFSETQ. The ends were cut back, 4 bases at V and 5 bases at J, with 15 bases in the middle. Here the CDR3 DNA reads TGCGCCAGCAGCGGCGTACAGGGATGGACCGGGGAGCTGTTTTTT. It is translated as CASSGVQGWTGELFF.

The chain has TRBV5-6 and TRBJ2-3; no reliable D call. This CDR3 has 16 amino acids. Germline V gene data show CDR1 as SGHDT and CDR2 as YYEEEE. The ends were cut back, 4 bases at V and 0 bases at J, with 15 bases in the middle. The CDR3 sequence is CASSQRAVTSTDTQYF. As DNA, the CDR3 is TGTGCCAGCAGCCAACGTGCTGTCACGAGCACAGATACGCAGTATTTT.

This sequence joins TRBV20-1 and TRBJ1-2; no definite D call. Germline V lookup: CDR1 DFQATT, CDR2 SNEGSKA (reference sequence). The CDR3 covers 14 residues. V lost 6 bases to trimming and J lost 3 bases, with 17 bases between them. CDR3 DNA: TGCAGTGCCTCAGAGTGGCACTCGGACTATGGCTACACCTTC. Translating it yields CSASEWHSDYGYTF.

The chain links TRBV27 to TRBJ2-7; 14 nucleotides line up with TRBD2. The CDR3 totals 15 residues. Germline loops: CDR1 MNHEY, CDR2 SMNVEV (reference sequence). J lost 1 base, V lost 6 bases, and 2 bases had no gene match. CDR3 sequence (DNA): TGTGCCAGCAGACGGACTAGCGGGGGGTCCTACGAGCAGTACTTC. Protein product: CASRRTSGGSYEQYF.

This clonotype has at least ten counts. The chain recombines TRBV7-2 with TRBJ2-1; D may be TRBD1 or TRBD2 (5 bases each). Deletions cut 6 bases from V and 6 bases from J, with 12 bases between. The CDR3 runs 13 residues. CDR1 and CDR2 from the germline V gene are SGHTA and FQGNSA. CDR3 DNA: TGTGCCAGCAGTCTGCAGGGAGTCAATGAGCAGTTCTTC. Protein sequence: CASSLQGVNEQFF.

The gene calls are TRBV29-1 and TRBJ2-5; D is unclear. Germline V lookup: CDR1 SQVTM, CDR2 ANQGSEA. The CDR3 has 11 amino acids. CDR3 DNA: TGCAGTAGCCGGCAGCAAGAGACCCAGTACTTC. Protein: CSSRQQETQYF.

This clonotype was observed a handful of times. V is TRBV6-6 and J is TRBJ2-3; 7 positions match TRBD2. The CDR3 has 16 residues. The J segment lost 6 bases and the V segment lost 5 bases, leaving 14 bases of the junction unmatched. CDR1 is MNHNY, CDR2 SVGAGI, per germline (reference sequence). CDR3 protein: CASSDPGGSGWDTQYF. The CDR3 DNA follows: TGTGCCAGCAGTGATCCGGGCGGGAGTGGATGGGATACGCAGTATTTT.